The 24 T cell receptor beta chains listed next were all sequenced from one sample in a study of shared clonotypes between healthy human individuals. Profiling relied on immunoSEQ multiplex PCR, and the TCRdb table lists in-frame clones only, not all of them. The sample lists 1.6 million or so clones; approximately 98.5% were seen once. The sequencing input was naive CD4+ T cells sorted from blood. Regarding subset: CD45RA+ positively selected. All receptors derive from a man aged 25 to 45 in good health.

The V and J genes are TRBV5-4 and TRBJ2-7, with TRBD2 matching 10 bases. The CDR3 totals 15 residues. CDR1 SGHNT and CDR2 YYREEE come from the germline V gene (reference sequence). Unmatched junction bases numbered 5, after V lost 0 bases and J lost 5 bases. CDR3 amino acids: CASSLVPSGSNEQYF. DNA for the CDR3: TGTGCCAGCAGCTTGGTGCCTAGCGGGAGCAACGAGCAGTACTTC. The variable domain in full, completed from reference TRBV5-4 and TRBJ2-7, reads ETGVTQSPTHLIKTRGQQVTLRCSSQSGHNTVSWYQQALGQGPQFIFQYYREEENGRGNFPPRFSGLQFPNYSSELNVNALELDDSALYLCASSLVPSGSNEQYFGPGTRLTVT.

This clone has only one observation. The chain employs TRBV6-5 and TRBJ1-1, with D possibly TRBD1 on 6 matching bases. The CDR3 consists of 15 residues. CDR1 and CDR2 (germline): MNHEY, SVGAGI. V shed 6 bases and J shed 6 bases, with 20 bases lying between them. The CDR3, as DNA: TGTGCCAGCAGGGATACAGGGCCTGGGTTGGCTGAAGCTTTCTTT. Its protein product is CASRDTGPGLAEAFF.

The chain employs TRBV5-1 and TRBJ2-7, with 8 bases lining up with TRBD1. CDR1 SGHRS and CDR2 YFSETQ come from the germline V gene. With V trimmed by 1 base and J by 0 bases, 3 bases remained unmatched. CDR3 size: 15 residues. In nucleotides, the CDR3 is TGCGCCAGCAGCTTGCAGGGGGCTAGCTCCTACGAGCAGTACTTC. Translating it yields CASSLQGASSYEQYF. Using reference TRBV5-1 and TRBJ2-7 for the parts outside the CDR3, the full variable domain is KAGVTQTPRYLIKTRGQQVTLSCSPISGHRSVSWYQQTPGQGLQFLFEYFSETQRNKGNFPGRFSGRQFSNSRSEMNVSTLELGDSALYLCASSLQGASSYEQYFGPGTRLTVT.

This chain connects TRBV2 to TRBJ2-4, with D possibly being TRBD1 (8 bases). CDR1 SNHLY and CDR2 FYNNEI come from the germline V gene. Trimming left V 8 bases short and J 5 bases short, with 19 bases between. CDR3 length: 15 amino acids. For the CDR3, the DNA is TGTGCCAGCGTGGATCGACAGGGGAGGGAAAACATTCAGTACTTC. Protein: CASVDRQGRENIQYF.

V gene TRBV30 combines with J gene TRBJ1-1; 8 nucleotides line up with TRBD1. Looked up from germline, CDR1 is GTSNPN and CDR2 is SVGIG (reference sequence). Trimming at V came to 3 bases and at J to 6 bases, leaving 6 bases not matched to a gene. CDR3 length: 13 amino acids. The CDR3 reads CAWSGTGVPEAFF. In nucleotides, the CDR3 is TGTGCCTGGAGCGGGACAGGAGTTCCTGAAGCTTTCTTT.

The rearrangement links TRBV19 to TRBJ2-1, with D maybe TRBD1 (6 bases). Trimming left V 5 bases short and J 7 bases short, with 15 bases between. There are 14 residues in the CDR3. Germline lookup yields CDR1 LNHDA and CDR2 SQIVND (reference sequence). The CDR3 DNA is TGTGCCAGTAGTCGTGAGGGGGTAATGAATGAGCAGTTCTTC. It codes for CASSREGVMNEQFF.

Details on this clone: Other DNA sequences in the sample encode the same CDR3. V and J are TRBV28 and TRBJ1-1; TRBD1 might be the D (6 bases). The CDR3 length is 13 residues. The V end lost 6 bases, the J end lost 4 bases, and 12 bases lay between the germline ends. Germline V CDR1 and CDR2: MDHEN, SYDVKM. CDR3 amino acids: CASRSTGSTEAFF. The DNA of the CDR3 is TGTGCCAGCAGGTCTACAGGGAGCACTGAAGCTTTCTTT.

V and J are TRBV2 and TRBJ2-7; 7 positions agree with TRBD1. The CDR3 is 16 amino acids. The germline CDR1 and CDR2 sequences are SNHLY and FYNNEI. V lost 6 bases, J lost 0 bases, and 11 bases stayed unmatched. The CDR3 loop reads CASSPKDRLSSYEQYF. The CDR3 DNA sequence: TGTGCCAGCAGCCCGAAGGACAGGCTGAGCTCCTACGAGCAGTACTTC. The variable domain in full, completed from reference TRBV2 and TRBJ2-7, reads EPEVTQTPSHQVTQMGQEVILRCVPISNHLYFYWYRQILGQKVEFLVSFYNNEISEKSEIFDDQFSVERPDGSNFTLKIRSTKLEDSAMYFCASSPKDRLSSYEQYFGPGTRLTVT.

The chain links TRBV7-2 to TRBJ2-3; D is uncertain. Per the germline V gene, CDR1 is SGHTA and CDR2 is FQGNSA. The CDR3 is 12 amino acids. V dropped 1 base and J dropped 10 bases, with 9 bases sitting between them. The CDR3 loop is CASSLESVPQYF. For the CDR3, the DNA is TGTGCCAGCAGCTTAGAGTCGGTACCGCAGTATTTT. The full variable domain, rest sourced from reference TRBV7-2 and TRBJ2-3, is GAGVSQSPSNKVTEKGKDVELRCDPISGHTALYWYRQSLGQGLEFLIYFQGNSAPDKSGLPSDRFSAERTGGSVSTLTIQRTQQEDSAVYLCASSLESVPQYFGPGTRLTVL.

The CDR3 coding sequence is TGTGCCAGCAGCTTCGGACCAGCTAATGAGCAGTTCTTC. This encodes CASSFGPANEQFF. The V call is TRBV5-6, the J call TRBJ2-1; D is unresolved. CDR3 length: 13 amino acids. Trimming removed 2 bases at V and 7 bases at J, with 10 bases between. Germline CDR1 is SGHDT and CDR2 is YYEEEE. The complete variable domain, with remaining parts taken from reference TRBV5-6 and TRBJ2-1, reads DAGVTQSPTHLIKTRGQQVTLRCSPKSGHDTVSWYQQALGQGPQFIFQYYEEEERQRGNFPDRFSGHQFPNYSSELNVNALLLGDSALYLCASSFGPANEQFFGPGTRLTVL.

J is TRBJ2-7 and V is TRBV5-6; no reliable D call. The V gene's germline CDR1 is SGHDT and CDR2 YYEEEE. This CDR3 has 14 residues. With 2 bases removed from V and 2 bases from J, the gap between germline ends came to 11 bases. CDR3 amino acids: CASSFQTLPYEQYF. CDR3 sequence (DNA): TGTGCCAGCAGCTTCCAGACCTTACCCTACGAGCAGTACTTC.

The chain recombines TRBV29-1 with TRBJ2-1; TRBD2 matches 7 bases. The CDR3 runs 14 residues. The V and J ends lost 3 bases and 5 bases, in that order; junction bases with no gene match: 7. CDR1 is SQVTM and CDR2 is ANQGSEA in the germline V gene. CDR3 nucleotide sequence: TGCAGCGTTGAGGTAATCCTAGCGGACAATGAGCAGTTCTTC. This encodes CSVEVILADNEQFF.

The rearrangement joins TRBV4-1 to TRBJ2-1; 8 positions match TRBD1. From germline, CDR1 is MGHRA and CDR2 YSYEKL. J was trimmed by 1 base and V by 6 bases; bases with no gene match: 2. This CDR3 has 14 residues. CDR3 DNA: TGCGCCAGCAGACGACAGGGGTCCTACAATGAGCAGTTCTTC. This translates into CASRRQGSYNEQFF.

The J gene is TRBJ2-1, the V gene TRBV5-6; 8 bases fit TRBD2. This CDR3 spans 17 amino acids. V shed 4 bases and J 0 bases; nucleotides not matched to a gene: 9. From germline, CDR1 is SGHDT and CDR2 YYEEEE. The CDR3 sequence is CASSLISGRSSYNEQFF. CDR3 nucleotides: TGTGCCAGCAGCCTAATCAGCGGGAGAAGCTCCTACAATGAGCAGTTCTTC.

The chain links TRBV2 to TRBJ2-2; 9 nucleotides agree with TRBD1. The CDR3 covers 16 residues. Germline CDR1 SNHLY, CDR2 FYNNEI. J was trimmed by 4 bases and V by 4 bases; bases with no gene match: 7. DNA of the CDR3: TGTGCCAGCAGTGTTCGGGGACAGGGCGCCACCGGGGAGCTGTTTTTT. Translated, it gives CASSVRGQGATGELFF.

The chain employs TRBV28 and TRBJ2-1; D remains ambiguous. Germline V lookup: CDR1 MDHEN, CDR2 SYDVKM. Trimming took 4 bases from V and 8 from J, leaving 18 bases between them. The CDR3 is 15 residues long. The CDR3 spells CASSSYAPSIYEQFF. CDR3 nucleotides: TGTGCCAGCAGTTCTTATGCCCCCTCGATTTATGAGCAGTTCTTC.

The rearrangement links TRBV29-1 to TRBJ2-7, with TRBD1 matching 8 bases. J lost 5 bases, V lost 3 bases, and 3 bases had no gene match. The CDR3 totals 12 residues. Germline loops: CDR1 SQVTM, CDR2 ANQGSEA. The CDR3 nucleotides read TGCAGCGTTGACAGGGGGCGAAACGAGCAGTACTTC. Its protein is CSVDRGRNEQYF.

The CDR3 DNA reads TGTGCCAGCAGTCAAAGGGGGTCTCGAACTGAAGCTTTCTTT. It encodes CASSQRGSRTEAFF. This chain links TRBV6-5 with TRBJ1-1, with D perhaps matching TRBD1 (6 bases). This CDR3 contains 14 residues. V dropped 5 bases and J dropped 5 bases, with 15 bases sitting between them. Germline V lookup: CDR1 MNHEY, CDR2 SVGAGI.

The chain links TRBV9 to TRBJ2-1; 11 bases fit TRBD2. The trim removed 4 bases at V and 6 bases at J, leaving 6 bases unmatched. CDR1 is SGDLS and CDR2 is YYNGEE in the germline V gene. The CDR3 totals 15 residues. The CDR3 reads CASSSSGLAANEQFF. The DNA for the CDR3 is TGTGCCAGCAGCTCCTCGGGACTAGCGGCCAATGAGCAGTTCTTC.

The chain has TRBV7-3 and TRBJ2-1, with TRBD1 matching over 7 bases. V was pared by 4 bases and J by 4 bases, with 7 bases of the junction left unmatched. CDR1 SGHTA and CDR2 FQGTGA come from the germline V gene. The CDR3 runs to 15 residues. In DNA, the CDR3 is TGTGCCAGCAGCTCACTGCAGGGGGTTTACAATGAGCAGTTCTTC. As protein: CASSSLQGVYNEQFF. Supplemented by reference TRBV7-3 and TRBJ2-1, the full variable domain reads GAGVSQTPSNKVTEKGKYVELRCDPISGHTALYWYRQSLGQGPEFLIYFQGTGAADDSGLPNDRFFAVRPEGSVSTLKIQRTERGDSAVYLCASSSLQGVYNEQFFGPGTRLTVL.

Worth noting for this clone: The same CDR3 arises from other DNA sequences in this sample as well. The chain recombines TRBV18 with TRBJ1-2, with TRBD1 matching 9 bases. Looked up from germline, CDR1 is KGHSH and CDR2 is LQKENI. The CDR3 consists of 14 residues. Trimming at V came to 3 bases and at J to 4 bases, leaving 3 bases not matched to a gene. The CDR3 reads CASSPSGQGYGYTF. CDR3 nucleotide sequence: TGTGCCAGCTCACCCTCGGGACAGGGCTATGGCTACACCTTC.

CDR3 protein: CASSFMADPTDTQYF. The CDR3 DNA reads as TGTGCCAGCAGCTTTATGGCGGATCCCACAGATACGCAGTATTTT. The J gene is TRBJ2-3, the V gene TRBV7-9; D remains ambiguous. The CDR3 totals 15 residues. Germline loops: CDR1 SEHNR, CDR2 FQNEAQ (reference sequence). Between the trimmed V and J ends, which lost 3 bases and 2 bases, there was a span of 12 bases.

The rearrangement joins TRBV2 to TRBJ2-7; 8 bases line up with TRBD1. Unmatched junction bases numbered 6, after V lost 4 bases and J lost 4 bases. The germline CDR1 and CDR2 sequences are SNHLY and FYNNEI. CDR3 size: 14 residues. The CDR3 nucleotides read TGTGCCAGCAGTGGTGCAGGGGGCGGTTACGAGCAGTACTTC. This gives the protein CASSGAGGGYEQYF.

The V call is TRBV28, the J call TRBJ1-2; the D is unclear. Per germline, CDR1 MDHEN and CDR2 SYDVKM. The CDR3 is made up of 14 amino acids. Between the trimmed V and J ends, which lost 7 bases and 2 bases, there was a span of 14 bases. This CDR3 reads CASTGPGGNYGYTF. Here the CDR3 DNA reads TGTGCCAGCACCGGTCCCGGTGGGAACTATGGCTACACCTTC.